Listed below are T cell receptor beta chains from one sample, sequenced in a study of cytomegalovirus exposure and HLA in healthy donors. The method was immunoSEQ multiplex PCR; TCRdb's version includes in-frame clones alone and lacks a portion of them. In the table there are over 250,000 clones, 86% of which are singletons. Sample: PBMCs. All receptors derive from a man aged 40-50 years in good health and CMV-seropositive. Each CDR3 is given with its conserved first and last residue. D genes are given only for firm matches. Clone size is given for some rows only: seen once, a few or many times, or a class if the clone is expanded.

TRBJ1-2,-,TRBV2,-,TGTGCCAGCAAGGGGACGGGCGGGATGTCAATCGGCTACACCTTC,CASKGTGGMSIGYTF
TRBJ1-1,-,TRBV7-2,TRBD1,TGTGCCAGCAGCTTAGGGACAGGGGTTAACACTGAAGCTTTCTTT,CASSLGTGVNTEAFF
TRBJ2-3,-,TRBV4-1,TRBD2,TGCGCCAGCAGCCAACAGCGGGAGGTGGGCACAGATACGCAGTATTTT,CASSQQREVGTDTQYF
TRBJ2-7,-,TRBV25-1,TRBD2,TGTGCCAGCAGTGATTGGCGGGGGAGCTCCTACGAGCAGTACTTC,CASSDWRGSSYEQYF
TRBJ2-7,-,TRBV18,-,TGTGCCAGCTCACCAGTAGACAGACGCTTCGAGCAGTACTTC,CASSPVDRRFEQYF
TRBJ2-7,-,TRBV30,-,TGTGCCTGGAGTAACCCCCTCCGAGAGAGCTACTTC,CAWSNPLRESYF
TRBJ2-7,-,TRBV20-1,-,TGCAGTGCGAGGGATTGGGAGCAGTACTTC,CSARDWEQYF
TRBJ2-1,-,TRBV14,TRBD2,TGTGCCAGCAGCCAGGAAACCGGGACTAGCGTTCTCCCCGAGGGGAATGAGCAGTTCTTC,CASSQETGTSVLPEGNEQFF
TRBJ2-3,-,TRBV2,-,TGTGCCAGCAGTGTCCGGACAGATACGCAGTATTTT,CASSVRTDTQYF
TRBJ1-1,-,TRBV6-5,TRBD1,TGTGCCAGCAGTGGGGACAGGGCAACTGAAGCTTTCTTT,CASSGDRATEAFF
TRBJ2-7,-,TRBV9,-,TGTGCCAGCAGCATCTCAGGGGACTACGAGCAGTACTTC,CASSISGDYEQYF
TRBJ2-1,-,TRBV7-2,-,TGTGCCAGCAGCTTAGACGGGAGCAGGTCCTACAATGAGCAGTTCTTC,CASSLDGSRSYNEQFF
TRBJ2-7,-,TRBV28,-,TGTGCCTCCCACCAGGGATCTGGAGAGCAGTACTTC,CASHQGSGEQYF
TRBJ1-6,-,TRBV19,TRBD1,TGTGCCAGTAGTACCGGACAGGGAGTCAATTCACCCCTCCACTTT,CASSTGQGVNSPLHF
TRBJ2-7,once,TRBV30,-,TGTGCCTGGAGTGGAGGGGGAGCCGAGCAGTACTTC,CAWSGGGAEQYF
TRBJ1-5,-,TRBV28,TRBD1,TGTGCCAGCAGTTTATCCGGGACAGGGGGCAATCAGCCCCAGCATTTT,CASSLSGTGGNQPQHF